Listed below are T cell receptor beta chains from one sample, sequenced in a study of control samples from healthy donors and cancer patients. Only in-frame clones appear in the TCRdb table, and some are missing; sequencing was by immunoSEQ multiplex PCR. The sample consists of about 220,000 clones, about 93% of them appearing once. Sequences were obtained from blood. The receptors derive from a man aged 50-60 years in good health. The CDR3 runs from the conserved cysteine through the conserved F or W. D genes are given only for firm matches. A row's size may be missing; if present it is once, few, many or a size class.

- TRBJ1-5 - TRBV6-5 TGTGCCAGCAGCCCGGGCGACAGATTTCATCAGCCCCAGCATTTT CASSPGDRFHQPQHF
- TRBJ1-5 - TRBV18 TGTGCCAGCTCACCTTCGGGCAATCAGCCCCAGCATTTT CASSPSGNQPQHF
- TRBJ1-4 - TRBV18 TGTGCCAGCTCACCGACACAAGGAGGTGGGGAAAAACTGTTTTTT CASSPTQGGGEKLFF
- TRBJ2-5 - TRBV12-3/TRBV12-4 TGTGCCAGCAGTTTAGGGGTTCGCGAGACCCAGTACTTC CASSLGVRETQYF
- TRBJ2-7 TRBD1 TRBV24-1 TGTGCCACCAGTGATGCCAGGGGGCTTTTACACGAGCAGTACTTC CATSDARGLLHEQYF
- TRBJ2-2 TRBD2 TRBV3-1/TRBV3-2 TGTGCCAGCAGCCTGGCGGGGGGGGCCGGAGGGGAGCTGTTTTTT CASSLAGGAGGELFF
- TRBJ1-4 - TRBV5-1 TGCGCCAGCAGCCGGGCGACGGGGAAGGGTCATGAAAAACTGTTTTTT CASSRATGKGHEKLFF
- TRBJ1-1 - TRBV6-5 TGTGCCAGCAGTTACGCCGGGGCCACTGAAGCTTTCTTT CASSYAGATEAFF
once TRBJ1-1 - TRBV10-3 TGTGCCATCAGTGAGGCGGGACACACGAACACTGAAGCTTTCTTT CAISEAGHTNTEAFF
- TRBJ1-4 - TRBV9 TGTGCCAGCACCGTGGGGAGGGTCCAATACGTGGCATCGATGTTTTTT CASTVGRVQYVASMFF
- TRBJ1-1 TRBD1 TRBV15 TGTGCCACCAGCACAGGGGGCGCGTCTTCTGAAGCTTTCTTT CATSTGGASSEAFF
- TRBJ2-7 - TRBV28 TGTGCCAGCGGAGTTGTTGGGACTGGAGAGCAGTACTTC CASGVVGTGEQYF
- TRBJ1-5 TRBD1 TRBV6-5 TGTGCCAGCAGAGGACAGGGGGCCGGTCAGCCCCAGCATTTT CASRGQGAGQPQHF
- TRBJ1-3 - TRBV6-5 TGTGCCAGCAGTTACTCGTGGCAGGAGTTTGGAAACACCATATATTTT CASSYSWQEFGNTIYF
- TRBJ1-2 TRBD1 TRBV24-1 TGTGCCACCAGTGACTCGACAGGGGGCTATGGCTACACCTTC CATSDSTGGYGYTF
- TRBJ2-5 - TRBV5-1 TGCGCCAGCAGCTTGGCCGCTTCTCTAGGGGAGACCCAGTACTTC CASSLAASLGETQYF
- TRBJ1-2 TRBD1 TRBV6-5 TGTGCCAGCATGGGGAGGGGACAGAACTATGGCTACACCTTC CASMGRGQNYGYTF
- TRBJ2-2 - TRBV27 TGTGCCAGCAGTCCTCAAGCCGGGGAGCTGTTTTTT CASSPQAGELFF
- TRBJ2-2 - TRBV19 TGTGCCAGTAGTATAGCAAATCTGAACACCGGGGAGCTGTTTTTT CASSIANLNTGELFF
- TRBJ1-2 TRBD1 TRBV24-1 TGTGCCACCAGTGACCATGCCGGGACAGGGAACACCTTC CATSDHAGTGNTF
- TRBJ2-1 - TRBV7-2 TGTGCCAGCAGCTTAGGGGGACCAAGGAACAATGAGCAGTTCTTC CASSLGGPRNNEQFF
- TRBJ2-5 - TRBV2 TGTGCCAGCAGTGAATCCGGACAGCCCCAAGAGACCCAGTACTTC CASSESGQPQETQYF
- TRBJ1-5 - TRBV30 TGTGCCTGGAGTATCTCAGAGAATCAGCCCCAGCATTTT CAWSISENQPQHF
once TRBJ1-1 - TRBV9 TGTGCCAGCAGCGTAGAACTTAGGGGTCAAGCTTTCTTT CASSVELRGQAFF
- TRBJ2-1 TRBD2 TRBV7-3 TGTGCCAGCAGCTCTCCTAGCGGGGCCCAGGACAATGAGCAGTTCTTC CASSSPSGAQDNEQFF
- TRBJ1-2 - TRBV7-2 TGTGCCAGCAGCTTATTTACTTATGGCTACACCTTC CASSLFTYGYTF
- TRBJ2-1 - TRBV6-4 TGTGCCAGCAGTGACTCGGAAAGGGATGAGCAGTTCTTC CASSDSERDEQFF
- TRBJ2-3 - TRBV19 TGTGCCAGTATTTCGGGTCGCCGCCATACGCAGTATTTT CASISGRRHTQYF
once TRBJ1-5 TRBD1 TRBV6-2/TRBV6-3 TGTGCCAGCAGTTTGACAGGGGATAGCAATCAGCCCCAGCATTTT CASSLTGDSNQPQHF
- TRBJ2-3 - TRBV7-8 TGTGCCAGCAGCTCCATGGCGGGGACGGAAGGGGCAGATACGCAGTATTTT CASSSMAGTEGADTQYF
- TRBJ1-5 - TRBV24-1 TGTGCCACCAGTGATGATAGCAATCAGCCCCAGCATTTT CATSDDSNQPQHF
- TRBJ1-6 TRBD1 TRBV27 TGTGCCAGCAGCCGAGACAGGGCTCAGTCACCCCTCCACTTT CASSRDRAQSPLHF
- TRBJ1-1 TRBD1 TRBV2 TGTGCCAGCAGCGTGGACAGGGCGTCCCTTGAAGCTTTCTTT CASSVDRASLEAFF
- TRBJ1-5 - TRBV28 TGTGCCAGCAAACCGTCGACTGGAGGTCAGCCCCAGCATTTT CASKPSTGGQPQHF
- TRBJ2-1 TRBD2 TRBV9 TGTGCCAGCAGCGTGAGCGGGGGGGCCTTCAATGAGCAGTTCTTC CASSVSGGAFNEQFF
once TRBJ2-1 - TRBV2 TGTGCCAGCATCCCAGGCGGTTCCTACAATGAGCAGTTCTTC CASIPGGSYNEQFF
- TRBJ1-2 - TRBV7-2 TGTGCCAGCAGCCCCCGTGCTAACTATGGCTACACCTTC CASSPRANYGYTF
- TRBJ2-3 - TRBV12-5 TGTGCTAGTGCCGGTCCTAGCACAGATACGCAGTATTTT CASAGPSTDTQYF
- TRBJ2-7 - TRBV28 TGTGCCAGCAGTGGTACAGCAACCTACGAGCAGTACTTC CASSGTATYEQYF
- TRBJ2-5 - TRBV9 TGTGCCAGCAGCGTTTTGGGGGTTAGGGGGACCCAGTACTTC CASSVLGVRGTQYF
- TRBJ1-1 - TRBV5-6 TGTGCCAGCAGAAGATTCGAAGGACACGACAACACTGAAGCTTTCTTT CASRRFEGHDNTEAFF
once TRBJ2-7 - TRBV6-5 TGTGCCAGCAGTTACGTAGGGGGCGAGCAGTACTTC CASSYVGGEQYF
- TRBJ1-2 TRBD1 TRBV27 TGTGCCAGCAGCCGGACAGGCCTCTATGGCTACACCTTC CASSRTGLYGYTF
- TRBJ2-3 TRBD1 TRBV27 TGTGCCAGCAGTATAAGACAGGGAGATACGCAGTATTTT CASSIRQGDTQYF
- TRBJ1-2 - TRBV3-1/TRBV3-2 TGTGCCAGCAGCCAAAGTGCAGGGCAGTATGGCTACACCTTC CASSQSAGQYGYTF
- TRBJ1-5 TRBD1 TRBV3-1/TRBV3-2 TGTGCCAGCAGCCAGGGGACAGGGTTTAATCAGCCCCAGCATTTT CASSQGTGFNQPQHF
- TRBJ1-1 TRBD1 TRBV10-3 TGTGCCATCAGGAAGGGGACAGAGAACACTGAAGCTTTCTTT CAIRKGTENTEAFF
- TRBJ1-2 TRBD1 TRBV5-1 TGCGCCAGCAGCTCACAGGGGACGGGCTATGGCTACACCTTC CASSSQGTGYGYTF
- TRBJ1-1 - TRBV15 TGTGCCACCGTACAACGGGACACGGGGGACACTGAAGCTTTCTTT CATVQRDTGDTEAFF
few TRBJ1-4 - TRBV5-4 TGTGCCAGCAGCTTGGGGGGGGCTAATGAAAAACTGTTTTTT CASSLGGANEKLFF
- TRBJ2-3 TRBD2 TRBV28 TGTGCCAGCAGTAGCCCCTCTGGACTAGCCAGCACAGATACGCAGTATTTT CASSSPSGLASTDTQYF
- TRBJ1-1 - TRBV20-1 TGCAGTGCTAGTAAAATCATGGACACTGAAGCTTTCTTT CSASKIMDTEAFF
- TRBJ1-5 TRBD1 TRBV7-9 TGTGCCAGCAGTATGACAGGGGATAGCAATCAGCCCCAGCATTTT CASSMTGDSNQPQHF
- TRBJ2-5 TRBD1 TRBV6-5 TGTGCCAGCGGGACAGGGGGGCGAGAGACCCAGTACTTC CASGTGGRETQYF
- TRBJ1-6 TRBD1 TRBV7-2 TGTGCCAGCATCGAAGGGGGGACAGGGGGTAATTCACCCCTCCACTTT CASIEGGTGGNSPLHF
few TRBJ1-4 - TRBV3-1/TRBV3-2 TGTGCCAGCAGCCAAGGGGTAGGGGCCCGTAATGAAAAACTGTTTTTT CASSQGVGARNEKLFF
- TRBJ1-4 TRBD1 TRBV5-8 TGTGCCAGCAGGCCTGGGACAGCAACTAATGAAAAACTGTTTTTT CASRPGTATNEKLFF
- TRBJ2-2 TRBD2 TRBV5-1 TGCGCCAGCAGCGCGACTAGCGGGGCAGGCGGGGAGCTGTTTTTT CASSATSGAGGELFF
- TRBJ1-6 - TRBV5-1 TGCGCCAGCAGCTTCTCCACCGGGACGGGGAATTCACCCCTCCACTTT CASSFSTGTGNSPLHF